Each of the 25 T cell receptor beta chains below was sequenced from the same sample in a study of cytomegalovirus exposure and HLA in healthy donors. PCR amplification relied on 60 Vbeta primers (plus 13 Jbeta primers). The assay was immunoSEQ multiplex PCR, and TCRdb's table has in-frame clones only and misses some. The sample contains over 200,000 clones, approximately 81% of which appear only once. Sample: PBMCs. All receptors derive from a human donor in good health.

A single count supports this clone. The chain joins TRBV11-2 to TRBJ2-3; D is perhaps TRBD1 (6 bases). Trimming stripped 1 base from V and 4 bases from J, with 21 bases between. This CDR3 has 18 amino acids. The germline V gene has CDR1 SGHAT and CDR2 FQNNGV. This CDR3 reads CASSLVLRGSGMADTQYF. The CDR3 bases are TGTGCCAGCAGCTTAGTCTTGAGGGGGTCAGGGATGGCAGATACGCAGTATTTT. The whole variable domain, filled in from reference TRBV11-2 and TRBJ2-3, reads EAGVAQSPRYKIIEKRQSVAFWCNPISGHATLYWYQQILGQGPKLLIQFQNNGVVDDSQLPKDRFSAERLKGVDSTLKIQPAKLEDSAVYLCASSLVLRGSGMADTQYFGPGTRLTVL.

This clone was seen a few times. This chain uses TRBV19 with TRBJ2-7; D ambiguous. The CDR3 consists of 14 residues. Germline CDR1 LNHDA, CDR2 SQIVND (reference sequence). V was trimmed by 3 bases and J by 0 bases, leaving 9 bases between them. The CDR3 nucleotides are TGTGCCAGTAGTATTAAGGCGGCCTCCTACGAGCAGTACTTC. It encodes CASSIKAASYEQYF.

This clone was detected a few times. CDR3 nucleotides: TGTGCCAGCTCACCCCCAGGGGCAGTAGCATACGAGCAGTACTTC. It codes for CASSPPGAVAYEQYF. V usage is TRBV18 and J usage is TRBJ2-7, with D possibly TRBD1 on 6 matching bases. Between the trimmed V and J ends, which lost 3 bases and 4 bases, there was a span of 16 bases. Germline CDR1 KGHSH, CDR2 LQKENI. This CDR3 comprises 15 residues.

The V call is TRBV7-8, the J call TRBJ2-7; 8 positions agree with TRBD1. The CDR3 extends over 16 amino acids. Germline V gene sequence: CDR1 SGHVS, CDR2 FQNEAQ. V lost 5 bases to trimming and J lost 2 bases; unmatched junction nucleotides: 11. The CDR3 protein is CASSPHGTGGTYEQYF. DNA for the CDR3: TGTGCCAGCAGCCCCCACGGAACAGGGGGGACCTACGAGCAGTACTTC.

CDR3: CASSQRGPDTQYF. CDR3 sequence (DNA): TGTGCCAGCAGCCAAAGGGGGCCCGATACGCAGTATTTT. This chain links TRBV21-1 with TRBJ2-3; TRBD1 is taken as the D call from the table, unchecked against the DNA. TRBV21-1 is flagged as a pseudogene. The CDR3 covers 13 residues.

This chain connects TRBV21-1 to TRBJ2-2; TRBD1 was called by the table and not checked on the DNA. TRBV21-1 is assigned pseudogene status. The CDR3 length is 18 residues. CDR3 sequence (DNA): TGTGCCAGCAGCAAAGCGCATGGGGCGCTGGATGGTGGCGGGGAGCTGTTTTTT. Translated, it gives CASSKAHGALDGGGELFF.

Worth noting for this clone: Germline is not matched at one junction end, which may reflect a read error. The V call is TRBV10-1, the J call TRBJ2-7; 7 nucleotides match TRBD2. CDR3 length: 13 amino acids. CDR1 WNHNN and CDR2 SYGVQD come from the germline V gene (reference sequence). The CDR3 region has the DNA TGCGCCGGCAGCGCGGGACTACGCTACGAGCAGTACTTC. It codes for CAGSAGLRYEQYF.

This sequence joins TRBV14 and TRBJ2-7, with D possibly TRBD2 on 5 matching bases. In germline, CDR1 is SGHDN, CDR2 FVKESK. The V end was cut by 9 bases, the J end by 0 bases, with 12 bases between. CDR3 length equals 13 residues. Here the CDR3 reads CARKADSSYEQYF. The DNA for the CDR3 is TGTGCCAGGAAAGCGGATAGCTCCTACGAGCAGTACTTC.

V usage is TRBV2 and J usage is TRBJ1-5; 10 nucleotides agree with TRBD1. The germline V gene encodes CDR1 SNHLY and CDR2 FYNNEI. CDR3 size: 14 residues. V gave up 6 bases and J gave up 14 bases; unmatched junction bases: 13. The CDR3 is CASRDDRGHWVEHF. For the CDR3, the DNA is TGTGCCAGCAGGGACGACAGGGGGCATTGGGTTGAGCATTTT.

The V and J genes are TRBV27 and TRBJ2-5; possibly TRBD1 for D (6 bases). CDR3 length equals 14 residues. V gave up 6 bases and J gave up 1 base, with 12 bases separating them. Per the germline V gene, CDR1 is MNHEY and CDR2 is SMNVEV (reference sequence). For the CDR3, the DNA is TGTGCCAGCAGGCCAGGGGAAACCCAAGAGACCCAGTACTTC. Its protein product is CASRPGETQETQYF.

This clone was seen a single time. CDR3 bases: TGTGCCAGCAGTGAGGCGACAGGGCTTAATGAAAAACTGTTTTTT. It is translated as CASSEATGLNEKLFF. The chain joins TRBV2 to TRBJ1-4; 7 bases are shared with TRBD1. This CDR3 is built from 15 residues. Trimming took 3 bases from V and 4 from J; bases not matched to a gene: 5. Germline V gene lookup returns CDR1 SNHLY and CDR2 FYNNEI.

The V and J genes are TRBV28 and TRBJ1-1; 7 bases match TRBD1. CDR3 length: 14 residues. Germline CDR1 is MDHEN and CDR2 is SYDVKM. The V gene end was trimmed by 5 bases and the J gene end by 5 bases; junction bases not matched to a gene: 8. The CDR3 loop reads CASSTETGWTEAFF. The DNA of the CDR3 is TGTGCCAGCAGTACAGAGACAGGGTGGACTGAAGCTTTCTTT.

This chain connects TRBV9 to TRBJ2-1, with 9 bases identical to TRBD1. Losses at the gene ends were 3 bases for V and 7 bases for J; bases not matched to a gene: 8. Germline V CDR1 and CDR2: SGDLS, YYNGEE. The CDR3 spans 15 residues. This CDR3 is CASSAGTGWGNEQFF. CDR3 coding DNA: TGTGCCAGCAGCGCCGGGACAGGGTGGGGTAATGAGCAGTTCTTC.

The rearrangement links TRBV19 to TRBJ1-2, with D perhaps TRBD1 (5 bases). V lost 3 bases to trimming and J lost 8 bases, with 13 bases between them. Per the germline V gene, CDR1 is LNHDA and CDR2 is SQIVND (reference sequence). The CDR3 extends over 13 amino acids. As DNA, the CDR3 is TGTGCCAGTAGTATCGGGGGAGGTATGGGCTACACCTTC. Residues: CASSIGGGMGYTF. Full variable domain (outside the CDR3, taken from reference TRBV19 and TRBJ1-2): DGGITQSPKYLFRKEGQNVTLSCEQNLNHDAMYWYRQDPGQGLRLIYYSQIVNDFQKGDIAEGYSVSREKKESFPLTVTSAQKNPTAFYLCASSIGGGMGYTFGSGTRLTVV.

The sample holds one count of this clone. The chain combines TRBV15 with TRBJ1-5; perhaps TRBD1 as D (5 bases). This CDR3 spans 14 amino acids. The germline gives CDR1 LNHNV, CDR2 YYDKDF (reference sequence). V was trimmed by 3 bases and J by 4 bases, leaving 10 bases between them. This CDR3 reads CATSSWTPNQPQHF. The CDR3 DNA sequence: TGTGCCACCAGCAGTTGGACACCAAATCAGCCCCAGCATTTT.

The gene calls are TRBV19 and TRBJ2-3; tentatively, D is TRBD2 (5 bases). The ends were cut back, 3 bases at V and 2 bases at J, with 9 bases in the middle. This CDR3 spans 14 amino acids. Germline V lookup: CDR1 LNHDA, CDR2 SQIVND (reference sequence). The CDR3 reads CASSIWENTDTQYF. The CDR3 nucleotides read TGTGCCAGTAGTATCTGGGAGAACACAGATACGCAGTATTTT.

J is TRBJ2-7 and V is TRBV28, with 8 bases matching TRBD2. In germline, CDR1 is MDHEN, CDR2 SYDVKM. Trimming at V came to 9 bases and at J to 3 bases, leaving 10 bases not matched to a gene. The CDR3 runs 14 residues. CDR3 bases: TGTGCCAGTTCTAGGAGCGGGAGTGGCTACGAGCAGTACTTC. Translation: CASSRSGSGYEQYF. Filled out from reference TRBV28 and TRBJ2-7, the complete variable domain reads DVKVTQSSRYLVKRTGEKVFLECVQDMDHENMFWYRQDPGLGLRLIYFSYDVKMKEKGDIPEGYSVSREKKERFSLILESASTNQTSMYLCASSRSGSGYEQYFGPGTRLTVT.

The chain combines TRBV4-2 with TRBJ2-4; D is possibly TRBD2 (5 bases). With 0 bases removed from V and 8 bases from J, the gap between germline ends came to 14 bases. Germline CDR1 LGHNA, CDR2 YNFKEQ. The CDR3 contains 15 residues. CDR3 sequence (DNA): TGTGCCAGCAGCCAAGACCCGGGATGGGTGGACATTCAGTACTTC. Translating gives CASSQDPGWVDIQYF.

This chain joins TRBV6-6 and TRBJ2-2; TRBD2 is a possible D gene (5 bases). V shed 5 bases and J shed 5 bases, with 12 bases lying between them. CDR3 length: 14 amino acids. The germline V gene has CDR1 MNHNY and CDR2 SVGAGI (reference sequence). The CDR3 protein is CASSTGRETGELFF. As DNA, the CDR3 is TGTGCCAGCAGTACGGGAAGGGAGACCGGGGAGCTGTTTTTT.

This chain connects TRBV29-1 to TRBJ1-4; TRBD1 matches 7 bases. This CDR3 is 13 amino acids long. Losses at the gene ends were 7 bases for V and 3 bases for J; bases not matched to a gene: 5. Germline V gene lookup returns CDR1 SQVTM and CDR2 ANQGSEA. The CDR3 DNA sequence: TGCAGCGGCAGACAGGGTGCTAATGAAAAACTGTTTTTT. Its translation: CSGRQGANEKLFF.

The V call is TRBV29-1, the J call TRBJ2-2; 12 nucleotides line up with TRBD2. V lost 4 bases and J lost 2; bases outside the gene matches: 2. This CDR3 spans 15 amino acids. Germline-derived CDR1 and CDR2 are SQVTM and ANQGSEA. For the CDR3, the DNA is TGCAGCGTTGGACTAGCGGGAGTTAACACCGGGGAGCTGTTTTTT. It specifies CSVGLAGVNTGELFF.

This chain connects TRBV4-2 to TRBJ2-3; 9 positions agree with TRBD2. The CDR3 extends over 16 amino acids. In germline, CDR1 is LGHNA, CDR2 YNFKEQ. V dropped 3 bases and J dropped 2; count of bases not matched to a gene: 6. DNA for the CDR3: TGTGCCAGCAGCCAGGTCGCGGGAGGGGTCACAGATACGCAGTATTTT. Residues: CASSQVAGGVTDTQYF.

This chain connects TRBV5-4 to TRBJ2-3; D gene ambiguous. V shed 0 bases and J shed 0 bases, with 8 bases lying between them. CDR3 length: 15 residues. Per the germline V gene, CDR1 is SGHNT and CDR2 is YYREEE (reference sequence). CDR3 DNA sequence: TGTGCCAGCAGCTTGGCCGTCGGGAGCACAGATACGCAGTATTTT. Its translation: CASSLAVGSTDTQYF.

This chain uses TRBV18 with TRBJ1-2; D unclear. Germline CDR1 and CDR2: KGHSH and LQKENI. This CDR3 has 15 amino acids. Trimming removed 2 bases at V and 0 bases at J, with 10 bases between. CDR3 region: CASSPLERTNYGYTF. CDR3 DNA: TGTGCCAGCTCACCATTAGAGCGAACTAACTATGGCTACACCTTC.

The J gene is TRBJ2-1, the V gene TRBV4-1; TRBD2 matches 10 bases. CDR1 MGHRA and CDR2 YSYEKL come from the germline V gene. Trimming took 4 bases from V and 5 from J; bases not matched to a gene: 8. This CDR3 is built from 16 residues. The CDR3 loop reads CASSPVGLAENNEQFF. The CDR3 nucleotides read TGCGCCAGCAGCCCCGTAGGACTAGCGGAAAACAATGAGCAGTTCTTC.